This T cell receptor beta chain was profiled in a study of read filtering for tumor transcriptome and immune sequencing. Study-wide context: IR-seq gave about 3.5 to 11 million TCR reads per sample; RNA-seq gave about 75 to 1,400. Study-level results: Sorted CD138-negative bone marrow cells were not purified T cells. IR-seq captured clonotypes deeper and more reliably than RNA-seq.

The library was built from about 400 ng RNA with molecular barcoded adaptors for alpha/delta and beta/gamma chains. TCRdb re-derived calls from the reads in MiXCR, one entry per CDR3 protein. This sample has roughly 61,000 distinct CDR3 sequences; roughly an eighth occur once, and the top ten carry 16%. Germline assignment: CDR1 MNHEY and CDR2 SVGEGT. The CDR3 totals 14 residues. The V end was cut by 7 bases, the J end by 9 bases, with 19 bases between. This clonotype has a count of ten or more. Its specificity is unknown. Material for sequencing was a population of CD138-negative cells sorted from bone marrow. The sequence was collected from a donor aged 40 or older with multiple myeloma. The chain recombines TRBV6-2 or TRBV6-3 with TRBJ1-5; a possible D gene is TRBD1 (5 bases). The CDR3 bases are TGTGCCAGCATAAAGGGACCGCAGATATCGCCCCAGCATTTT. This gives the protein CASIKGPQISPQHF.